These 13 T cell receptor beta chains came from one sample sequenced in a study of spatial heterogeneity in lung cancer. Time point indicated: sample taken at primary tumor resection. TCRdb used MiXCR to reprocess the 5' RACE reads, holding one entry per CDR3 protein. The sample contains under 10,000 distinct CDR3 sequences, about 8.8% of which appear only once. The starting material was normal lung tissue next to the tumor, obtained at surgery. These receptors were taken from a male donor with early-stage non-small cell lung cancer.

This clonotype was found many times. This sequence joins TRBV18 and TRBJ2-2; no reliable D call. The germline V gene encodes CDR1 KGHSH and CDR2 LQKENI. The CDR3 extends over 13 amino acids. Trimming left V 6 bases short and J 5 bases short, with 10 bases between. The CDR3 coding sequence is TGTGCCAGCTCTACCGCACGGACCGGGGAGCTGTTTTTT. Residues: CASSTARTGELFF. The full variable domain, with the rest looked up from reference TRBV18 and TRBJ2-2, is NAGVMQNPRHLVRRRGQEARLRCSPMKGHSHVYWYRQLPEEGLKFMVYLQKENIIDESGMPKERFSAEFPKEGPSILRIQQVVRGDSAAYFCASSTARTGELFFGEGSRLTVL.

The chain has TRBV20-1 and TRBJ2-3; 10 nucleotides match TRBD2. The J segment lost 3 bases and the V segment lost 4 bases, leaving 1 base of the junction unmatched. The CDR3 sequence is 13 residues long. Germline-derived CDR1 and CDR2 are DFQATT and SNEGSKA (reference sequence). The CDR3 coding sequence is TGCAGTGCTAAACTAGCGGGGACAGATACGCAGTATTTT. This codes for CSAKLAGTDTQYF.

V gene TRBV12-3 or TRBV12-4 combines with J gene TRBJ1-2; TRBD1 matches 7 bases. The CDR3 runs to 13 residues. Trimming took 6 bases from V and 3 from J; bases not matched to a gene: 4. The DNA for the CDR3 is TGTGCCAGCAGCTTACAGGGGCACTATGGCTACACCTTC. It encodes CASSLQGHYGYTF.

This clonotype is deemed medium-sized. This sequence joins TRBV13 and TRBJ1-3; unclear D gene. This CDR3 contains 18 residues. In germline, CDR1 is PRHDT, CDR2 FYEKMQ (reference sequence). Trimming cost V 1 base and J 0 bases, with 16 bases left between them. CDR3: CASSLVLSGSNSGNTIYF. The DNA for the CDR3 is TGTGCCAGCAGCTTAGTACTGTCCGGGTCCAACTCTGGAAACACCATATATTTT. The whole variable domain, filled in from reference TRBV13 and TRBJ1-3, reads AAGVIQSPRHLIKEKRETATLKCYPIPRHDTVYWYQQGPGQDPQFLISFYEKMQSDKGSIPDRFSAQQFSDYHSELNMSSLELGDSALYFCASSLVLSGSNSGNTIYFGEGSWLTVV.

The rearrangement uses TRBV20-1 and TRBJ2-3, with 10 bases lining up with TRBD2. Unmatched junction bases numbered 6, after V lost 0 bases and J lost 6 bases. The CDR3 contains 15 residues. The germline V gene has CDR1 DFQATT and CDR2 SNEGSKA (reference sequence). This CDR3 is CSARDPGTSADTQYF. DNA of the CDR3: TGCAGTGCTAGAGATCCTGGGACTAGCGCGGATACGCAGTATTTT.

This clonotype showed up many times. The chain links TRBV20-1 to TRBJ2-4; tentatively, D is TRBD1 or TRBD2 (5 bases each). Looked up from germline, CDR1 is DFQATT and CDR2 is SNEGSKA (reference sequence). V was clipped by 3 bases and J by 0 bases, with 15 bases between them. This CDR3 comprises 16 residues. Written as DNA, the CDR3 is TGCAGTGCTAGTACTAGGGGCAGCTTAGCCAAAAACATTCAGTACTTC. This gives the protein CSASTRGSLAKNIQYF.

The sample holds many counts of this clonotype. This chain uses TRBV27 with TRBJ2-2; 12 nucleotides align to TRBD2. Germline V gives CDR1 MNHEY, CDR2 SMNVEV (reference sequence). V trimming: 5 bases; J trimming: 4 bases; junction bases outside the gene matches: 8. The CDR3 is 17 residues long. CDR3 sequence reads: CASSELAGGPSTGELFF. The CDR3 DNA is TGTGCCAGCAGTGAGCTAGCGGGGGGGCCGAGCACCGGGGAGCTGTTTTTT.

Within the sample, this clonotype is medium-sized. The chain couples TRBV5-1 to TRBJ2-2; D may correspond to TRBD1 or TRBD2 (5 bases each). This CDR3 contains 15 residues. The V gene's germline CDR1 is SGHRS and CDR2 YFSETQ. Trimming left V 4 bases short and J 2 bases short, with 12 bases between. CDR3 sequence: CASSKRDPNTGELFF. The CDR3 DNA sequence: TGCGCCAGCAGCAAACGGGACCCAAACACCGGGGAGCTGTTTTTT.

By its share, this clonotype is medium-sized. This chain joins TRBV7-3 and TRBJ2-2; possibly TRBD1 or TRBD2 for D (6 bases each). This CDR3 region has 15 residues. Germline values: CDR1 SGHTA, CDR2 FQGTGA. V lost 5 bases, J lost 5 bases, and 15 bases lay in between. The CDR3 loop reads CASSPGGGQTGELFF. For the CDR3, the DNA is TGTGCCAGCAGCCCTGGAGGGGGGCAAACCGGGGAGCTGTTTTTT.

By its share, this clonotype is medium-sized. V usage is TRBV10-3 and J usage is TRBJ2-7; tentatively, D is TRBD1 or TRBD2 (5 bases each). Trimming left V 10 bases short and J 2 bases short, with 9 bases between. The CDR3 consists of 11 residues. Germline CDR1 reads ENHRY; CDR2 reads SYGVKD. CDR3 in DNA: TGTGCCACCGGGACGGCCTACGAGCAGTACTTC. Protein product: CATGTAYEQYF.

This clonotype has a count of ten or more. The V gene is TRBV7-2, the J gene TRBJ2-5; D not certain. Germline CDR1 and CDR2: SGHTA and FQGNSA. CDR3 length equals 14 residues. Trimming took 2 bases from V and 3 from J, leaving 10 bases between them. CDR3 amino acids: CASSLQGKKETQYF. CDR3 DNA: TGTGCCAGCAGCTTACAAGGGAAGAAAGAGACCCAGTACTTC.

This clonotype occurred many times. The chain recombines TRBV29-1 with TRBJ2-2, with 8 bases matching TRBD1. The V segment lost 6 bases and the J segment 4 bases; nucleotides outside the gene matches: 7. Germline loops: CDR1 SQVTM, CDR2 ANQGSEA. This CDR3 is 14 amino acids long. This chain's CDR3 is CSVGTGTATGELFF. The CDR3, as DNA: TGCAGCGTCGGGACAGGCACAGCCACCGGGGAGCTGTTTTTT.

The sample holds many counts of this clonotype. The CDR3, as DNA: TGTGCCAGCAGCCTGGGACTCACAGATACGCAGTATTTT. The encoded protein is CASSLGLTDTQYF. The V gene is TRBV14, the J gene TRBJ2-3; a weak D match, TRBD2 (6 bases). The CDR3 sequence is 13 residues long. The germline gives CDR1 SGHDN, CDR2 FVKESK. V was trimmed by 4 bases and J by 2 bases, leaving 7 bases between them. The full variable domain, rest sourced from reference TRBV14 and TRBJ2-3, is EAGVTQFPSHSVIEKGQTVTLRCDPISGHDNLYWYRRVMGKEIKFLLHFVKESKQDESGMPNNRFLAERTGGTYSTLKVQPAELEDSGVYFCASSLGLTDTQYFGPGTRLTVL.